A single sample gave rise to the 29 T cell receptor beta chains below, sequenced in a study of blood T cell repertoires in COVID-19. The method was immunoSEQ multiplex PCR; TCRdb's version includes in-frame clones alone and lacks a portion of them. In the table there are fewer than 250,000 clones, around 90% of which are singletons. Sequences were obtained from peripheral blood. All receptors derive from a man aged 25-40 years with COVID-19, enrolled during active disease.

V gene TRBV19 combines with J gene TRBJ1-2, with 7 bases fitting TRBD1. V trimming: 7 bases; J trimming: 0 bases; junction bases outside the gene matches: 2. This CDR3 spans 13 amino acids. The V gene's germline CDR1 is LNHDA and CDR2 SQIVND (reference sequence). The chain's CDR3 is CASKGQTNYGYTF. CDR3 bases: TGTGCCAGTAAGGGACAGACTAACTATGGCTACACCTTC.

This clone was counted once. V gene TRBV12-5 combines with J gene TRBJ2-7, with D possibly matching TRBD2 (6 bases). The CDR3 consists of 14 residues. With 5 bases removed from V and 1 base from J, the gap between germline ends came to 12 bases. The germline CDR1 and CDR2 sequences are LGHNT and FRNRAP. CDR3 residues: CASGTGGRSYEQYF. The DNA of the CDR3 is TGTGCTAGTGGTACCGGGGGACGGTCCTACGAGCAGTACTTC.

V gene TRBV13 combines with J gene TRBJ2-1; 8 bases fit TRBD1. The CDR3 has 16 residues. Unmatched junction bases numbered 8, after V lost 0 bases and J lost 7 bases. The V gene's germline CDR1 is PRHDT and CDR2 FYEKMQ (reference sequence). The CDR3 DNA reads TGTGCCAGCAGCTTAGGGGGGACAGGATATGAAAATGAGCAGTTCTTC. It codes for CASSLGGTGYENEQFF.

This rearrangement joins TRBV10-2 to TRBJ2-1; 8 bases align to TRBD1. Per germline, CDR1 WSHSY and CDR2 SAAADI. The CDR3 sequence is 16 residues long. V shed 7 bases and J 7 bases; nucleotides not matched to a gene: 15. The CDR3 spells CASKTPGTGLMNEQFF. In DNA, the CDR3 is TGCGCCAGCAAAACACCCGGGACAGGATTGATGAATGAGCAGTTCTTC.

As to this clone: This sample includes further DNA sequences coding for the same CDR3. The chain employs TRBV2 and TRBJ2-2; 7 bases are a match to TRBD2. After removal of 4 bases from V and 1 base from J, the junction contained 3 bases not matched to a gene. CDR1 is SNHLY and CDR2 is FYNNEI in the germline V gene. There are 15 residues in the CDR3. CDR3 residues: CASSGLAVNTGELFF. CDR3 DNA: TGTGCCAGCAGTGGCCTAGCGGTGAACACCGGGGAGCTGTTTTTT.

The rearrangement joins TRBV5-4 to TRBJ1-2; D gene unclear. This CDR3 spans 13 amino acids. Looked up from germline, CDR1 is SGHNT and CDR2 is YYREEE (reference sequence). Trimming stripped 1 base from V and 8 bases from J, with 12 bases between. This CDR3 reads CASSLFPKEGYTF. CDR3 DNA sequence: TGTGCCAGCAGCTTGTTCCCTAAGGAGGGCTACACCTTC.

The genes are TRBV3-1 (or the pseudogene TRBV3-2) and TRBJ1-3; 7 nucleotides align to TRBD1. Per germline, CDR1 LGHDT and CDR2 YNNKEL (reference sequence). This CDR3 contains 15 residues. The V gene end was trimmed by 3 bases and the J gene end by 4 bases; junction bases not matched to a gene: 6. As DNA, the CDR3 is TGTGCCAGCAGCCAGGCCGGGACAGCCGGAAACACCATATATTTT. Translating gives CASSQAGTAGNTIYF.

V gene TRBV19 combines with J gene TRBJ1-3; D may be TRBD1 (5 bases). The CDR3 sequence is 14 residues long. Trimming shortened V by 5 bases and J by 4 bases, and 12 bases separated the two germline ends. From germline, CDR1 is LNHDA and CDR2 SQIVND (reference sequence). In DNA, the CDR3 is TGTGCCAGTAGTCAGCAGGGTTCAGGAAACACCATATATTTT. This sequence encodes CASSQQGSGNTIYF.

The rearrangement joins TRBV19 to TRBJ1-5; 9 bases are a match to TRBD1. CDR3 size: 17 residues. J was trimmed by 7 bases and V by 4 bases; bases with no gene match: 14. CDR1 LNHDA and CDR2 SQIVND come from the germline V gene (reference sequence). CDR3 region: CASSKDLPGQGKQPQHF. DNA for the CDR3: TGTGCCAGTAGTAAGGACTTACCGGGACAGGGTAAACAGCCCCAGCATTTT.

V usage is TRBV11-2 and J usage is TRBJ2-2, with a weak D call TRBD2 (7 bases). Trimming took off 9 bases at V and 0 bases at J, with 14 bases between the two ends. The V gene's germline CDR1 is SGHAT and CDR2 FQNNGV. The CDR3 is 15 amino acids. CDR3 region: CARGGEAANTGELFF. CDR3 DNA sequence: TGTGCCAGAGGGGGGGAGGCCGCGAACACCGGGGAGCTGTTTTTT. Full variable domain (outside the CDR3, taken from reference TRBV11-2 and TRBJ2-2): EAGVAQSPRYKIIEKRQSVAFWCNPISGHATLYWYQQILGQGPKLLIQFQNNGVVDDSQLPKDRFSAERLKGVDSTLKIQPAKLEDSAVYLCARGGEAANTGELFFGEGSRLTVL.

The chain has TRBV9 and TRBJ1-5; a weak D match, TRBD1 (6 bases). Germline V gene lookup returns CDR1 SGDLS and CDR2 YYNGEE. V was pared by 3 bases and J by 6 bases, with 13 bases between. The CDR3 spans 14 residues. CDR3 sequence reads: CASSARGDRQPQHF. The DNA of the CDR3 is TGTGCCAGCAGCGCCAGGGGCGATCGTCAGCCCCAGCATTTT.

This chain joins TRBV5-1 and TRBJ1-5; possible D gene TRBD1, 5 bases. V lost 0 bases and J 6 bases, leaving 16 bases between the germline ends. Germline assignment: CDR1 SGHRS and CDR2 YFSETQ. This CDR3 is 16 amino acids long. For the CDR3, the DNA is TGCGCCAGCAGCTTGGGACCATCGGGGGAGGGTCAGCCCCAGCATTTT. Translating gives CASSLGPSGEGQPQHF.

The V and J genes are TRBV6-5 and TRBJ2-7; D unresolved. V lost 6 bases to trimming and J lost 3 bases, with 9 bases between them. The CDR3 length is 12 residues. Germline lookup yields CDR1 MNHEY and CDR2 SVGAGI. CDR3: CASRSNSYEQYF. Here the CDR3 DNA reads TGTGCCAGCAGGAGCAACAGCTACGAGCAGTACTTC.

As DNA, the CDR3 is TGTGCCAGCACCCCGCAGGGGGCTTCTGAAAAACTGTTTTTT. Translated, it gives CASTPQGASEKLFF. The genes are TRBV7-9 and TRBJ1-4, with 8 bases lining up with TRBD1. CDR3 length: 14 amino acids. Unmatched junction bases numbered 8, after V lost 7 bases and J lost 7 bases. Germline V CDR1 and CDR2: SEHNR, FQNEAQ (reference sequence).

The chain recombines TRBV15 with TRBJ2-1; 9 bases are shared with TRBD2. V trimming: 1 base; J trimming: 7 bases; junction bases outside the gene matches: 8. Germline assignment: CDR1 LNHNV and CDR2 YYDKDF (reference sequence). The CDR3 has 16 amino acids. The CDR3 loop is CATSRAERGARNEQFF. DNA for the CDR3: TGTGCCACCAGCAGAGCAGAGCGGGGGGCTCGGAATGAGCAGTTCTTC.

The J gene is TRBJ2-3, the V gene TRBV19, with D possibly matching TRBD1 (6 bases). Germline V gives CDR1 LNHDA, CDR2 SQIVND (reference sequence). Trimming removed 5 bases from V and 6 bases from J, with 18 bases in between. The CDR3 is 15 amino acids. The CDR3 bases are TGTGCCAGTAGTCTTTGGGGGCAGACCCTGGATACGCAGTATTTT. Its translation is CASSLWGQTLDTQYF.

The chain's CDR3 is CASTLMNTEAFF. The DNA of the CDR3 is TGTGCCAGCACTCTTATGAACACTGAAGCTTTCTTT. V is TRBV12-3 or TRBV12-4 and J is TRBJ1-1; D gene ambiguous. The CDR3 consists of 12 residues. Trimming left V 7 bases short and J 0 bases short, with 6 bases between.

The V call is TRBV11-2, the J call TRBJ2-2, with 9 nucleotides matching TRBD1. CDR1 and CDR2 (germline): SGHAT, FQNNGV. The ends lost 5 bases at V and 7 bases at J; junction bases unmatched: 8. This CDR3 has 15 residues. The CDR3 sequence is CASSPRTGDIGELFF. The DNA of the CDR3 is TGTGCCAGCAGCCCCCGGACAGGGGATATCGGGGAGCTGTTTTTT.

The chain combines TRBV5-1 with TRBJ1-6; D perhaps matches TRBD1 (5 bases). The V end lost 2 bases, the J end lost 6 bases, and 12 bases lay between the germline ends. The CDR3 runs to 15 residues. Germline V gene data show CDR1 as SGHRS and CDR2 as YFSETQ. CDR3 loop: CASSFYGGGNSPLHF. CDR3 in DNA: TGCGCCAGCAGCTTTTATGGGGGAGGTAATTCACCCCTCCACTTT.

This clone was seen only once. The CDR3: CASSLTGDFNQPQHF. The CDR3 DNA sequence: TGTGCCAGCTCACTTACAGGGGATTTTAATCAGCCCCAGCATTTT. This chain joins TRBV18 and TRBJ1-5, with 7 bases aligning to TRBD1. This CDR3 has 15 amino acids. V lost 4 bases and J lost 4; bases outside the gene matches: 7. Germline V gives CDR1 KGHSH, CDR2 LQKENI.

The chain carries TRBV19 and TRBJ1-1; TRBD1 might be the D (6 bases). This CDR3 comprises 15 residues. Germline V gene lookup returns CDR1 LNHDA and CDR2 SQIVND (reference sequence). The germline V and J ends were trimmed by 3 bases and 0 bases, with 11 bases remaining between them. CDR3 in DNA: TGTGCCAGTAGTATTGCGGGGGCCGTGAACACTGAAGCTTTCTTT. It is translated as CASSIAGAVNTEAFF. Combining the CDR3 with reference TRBV19 and TRBJ1-1 gives the whole variable domain DGGITQSPKYLFRKEGQNVTLSCEQNLNHDAMYWYRQDPGQGLRLIYYSQIVNDFQKGDIAEGYSVSREKKESFPLTVTSAQKNPTAFYLCASSIAGAVNTEAFFGQGTRLTVV.

This clone was found a few times. J is TRBJ1-4 and V is TRBV6-1; TRBD1 is a possible D gene (5 bases). The ends were cut back, 3 bases at V and 6 bases at J, with 11 bases in the middle. Germline V gene data show CDR1 as MNHNS and CDR2 as SASEGT. The CDR3 is 14 amino acids. This CDR3 reads CASSEGPRDEKLFF. The CDR3 DNA follows: TGTGCCAGCAGTGAGGGCCCCAGGGATGAAAAACTGTTTTTT.

V usage is TRBV30 and J usage is TRBJ1-5, with D unclear. The CDR3 is 13 amino acids. The ends were cut back, 0 bases at V and 3 bases at J, with 6 bases in the middle. Germline assignment: CDR1 GTSNPN and CDR2 SVGIG (reference sequence). The CDR3 bases are TGTGCCTGGAGTGTGCTAAACAATCAGCCCCAGCATTTT. Translating it yields CAWSVLNNQPQHF.

This chain's CDR3 is CASSGTSGGAGHTQYF. CDR3 nucleotides: TGTGCCAGCAGCGGAACTAGCGGGGGGGCCGGCCATACGCAGTATTTT. The chain has TRBV5-4 and TRBJ2-3; 13 bases map to TRBD2. The CDR3 is 16 amino acids. Germline V lookup: CDR1 SGHNT, CDR2 YYREEE (reference sequence). V shed 4 bases, J shed 7 bases, and the junction held 9 bases outside the gene matches.

The chain has TRBV6-1 and TRBJ1-2; possibly TRBD1 for D (5 bases). CDR3 length: 14 amino acids. Trimming removed 1 base from V and 7 bases from J, with 13 bases in between. Germline V gene lookup returns CDR1 MNHNS and CDR2 SASEGT. CDR3 region: CASSEEVGGAGYTF. The CDR3 region has the DNA TGTGCCAGCAGTGAAGAAGTGGGGGGAGCTGGCTACACCTTC.

This clone was recorded only once. V usage is TRBV6-5 and J usage is TRBJ2-1; 9 bases are shared with TRBD1. The CDR3 length is 14 residues. With 2 bases clipped from V and 5 bases from J, the junction kept 1 base outside the gene matches. The germline V gene encodes CDR1 MNHEY and CDR2 SVGAGI. The CDR3 reads CASSYRTGDNEQFF. The DNA of the CDR3 is TGTGCCAGCAGTTACAGGACAGGGGACAATGAGCAGTTCTTC.

The CDR3 sequence is CASSPHLSVNQPQHF. CDR3 nucleotide sequence: TGTGCCAGCAGTCCCCACCTCTCGGTTAATCAGCCCCAGCATTTT. V is TRBV6-5 and J is TRBJ1-5; D unclear. The CDR3 extends over 15 amino acids. The V gene's germline CDR1 is MNHEY and CDR2 SVGAGI. Trimming stripped 5 bases from V and 4 bases from J, with 15 bases between.

This clone was found once. The V gene is TRBV18, the J gene TRBJ1-1; D is unclear. This CDR3 is built from 13 residues. Germline V gives CDR1 KGHSH, CDR2 LQKENI. The V end was cut by 6 bases, the J end by 1 base, with 9 bases between. For the CDR3, the DNA is TGTGCCAGCTCTCTTCAGGAGAACACTGAAGCTTTCTTT. The encoded protein is CASSLQENTEAFF.

The V gene is TRBV7-9, the J gene TRBJ2-1; D perhaps matches TRBD2 (5 bases). The CDR3 has 13 residues. Trimming left V 2 bases short and J 5 bases short, with 7 bases between. CDR1 and CDR2 from the germline V gene are SEHNR and FQNEAQ (reference sequence). CDR3 region: CASSLKLDNEQFF. The CDR3 DNA follows: TGTGCCAGCAGCTTAAAACTAGACAATGAGCAGTTCTTC.